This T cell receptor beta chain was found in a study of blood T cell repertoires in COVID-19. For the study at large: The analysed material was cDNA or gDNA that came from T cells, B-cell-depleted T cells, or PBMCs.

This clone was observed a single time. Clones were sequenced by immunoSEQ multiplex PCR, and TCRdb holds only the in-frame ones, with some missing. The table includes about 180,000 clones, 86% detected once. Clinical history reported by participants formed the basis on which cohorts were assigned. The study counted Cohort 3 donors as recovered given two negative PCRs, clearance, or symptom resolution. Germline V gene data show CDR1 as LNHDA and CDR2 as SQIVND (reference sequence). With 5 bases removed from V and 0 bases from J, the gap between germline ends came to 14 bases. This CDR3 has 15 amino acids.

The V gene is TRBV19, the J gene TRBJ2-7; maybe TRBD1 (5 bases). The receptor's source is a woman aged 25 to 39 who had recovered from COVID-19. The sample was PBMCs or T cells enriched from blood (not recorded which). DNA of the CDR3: TGTGCCAGTAGTCCATCCCGACAGAACTCCTACGAGCAGTACTTC. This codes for CASSPSRQNSYEQYF.